A selection of T cell receptor beta chains follows, all from one sample in a study of a mutant IDH1 vaccine in newly diagnosed glioma. Produced via immunoSEQ multiplex PCR; TCRdb's table is partial and in-frame only. This table has tens of thousands of clones, roughly 78% appearing once. For these receptors, no antigen is known. The sample here was PBMCs, taken from a glioma patient whose treatment included an IDH1 peptide vaccine. Every receptor here comes from a woman in her thirties or forties with glioma. The CDR3 runs from the conserved cysteine through the conserved F or W. Each record gives: J gene, V gene, CDR3 protein.

>TRBJ2-7|TRBV5-1
CASSSPGGRFETYEQYF
>TRBJ1-3|TRBV5-1
CASSPTSTVSGNTIYF
>TRBJ1-2|TRBV9
CASSVTGEGGYTF
>TRBJ2-7|TRBV25-1
CASSESAGGYEQYF
>TRBJ1-2|TRBV10-3
CAISEVDNYGYTF
>TRBJ1-1|TRBV29-1
CSVEGTQFEAFF
>TRBJ2-7|TRBV12-5
CASGPPYLGEQYF
>TRBJ2-1|TRBV5-4
CASSLDRDLNEQFF
>TRBJ1-2|TRBV18
CASSPPGALRDGYTF
>TRBJ1-1|TRBV5-4
CASSFITGTMNTEAFF
>TRBJ1-5|TRBV11-2
CASSLSSYQPQHF
>TRBJ2-3|TRBV14
CASSQEGGADTQYF
>TRBJ2-7|TRBV7-2
CASSLQGAENEQYF
>TRBJ1-2|TRBV6-5
CASSYLQGISNYGYTF